The 27 T cell receptor beta chains below come from one sample, sequenced in a study of blood T cell repertoires in COVID-19. Generated by immunoSEQ multiplex PCR, the TCRdb table keeps only in-frame clones and is missing some. The table lists approximately 360,000 clones, 80% to 85% of them singletons. The sequenced sample consisted of PBMCs or T cells enriched from blood (not recorded which). The origin of the receptors is a woman between 45 and 60 years old who had recovered from COVID-19.

This clone occurred a few times. The rearrangement joins TRBV5-1 to TRBJ2-1, with D unresolved. The CDR3 extends over 16 amino acids. The ends were cut back, 0 bases at V and 1 base at J, with 11 bases in the middle. Germline V gene sequence: CDR1 SGHRS, CDR2 YFSETQ. The CDR3 sequence: CASSLAAGRSYNEQFF. As DNA, the CDR3 is TGCGCCAGCAGCTTGGCCGCAGGCCGATCCTACAATGAGCAGTTCTTC.

Details on this clone: The sample holds other DNA sequences that translate to the same CDR3. V and J are TRBV20-1 and TRBJ1-1, with D perhaps TRBD1 (5 bases). Germline V gene sequence: CDR1 DFQATT, CDR2 SNEGSKA (reference sequence). The CDR3 contains 11 residues. Trimming took off 6 bases at V and 0 bases at J, with 5 bases between the two ends. The CDR3 protein is CSATVNTEAFF. CDR3 coding DNA: TGCAGTGCGACAGTGAACACTGAAGCTTTCTTT.

The genes are TRBV19 and TRBJ1-6, with D possibly matching TRBD1 (5 bases). V shed 5 bases and J shed 4 bases, with 15 bases lying between them. Germline V gene lookup returns CDR1 LNHDA and CDR2 SQIVND (reference sequence). The CDR3 runs to 16 residues. Here the CDR3 reads CASSVGLGIYNSPLHF. The CDR3 DNA reads TGTGCCAGTAGTGTGGGACTTGGGATTTATAATTCACCCCTCCACTTT.

The CDR3 reads CASSLGRGKDEQYF. CDR3 DNA: TGTGCCAGCAGCTTAGGGCGGGGAAAAGACGAGCAGTACTTC. This sequence joins TRBV11-1 and TRBJ2-7, with D possibly being TRBD2 (6 bases). Germline lookup yields CDR1 SGHAT and CDR2 FQDESV (reference sequence). The CDR3 has 14 residues. Trimming pared 1 base from V and 5 bases from J, leaving 12 bases between.

To note about this clone: Other DNA sequences from this sample encode an identical CDR3 as well. V and J are TRBV5-1 and TRBJ1-1; no firm D call. CDR1 is SGHRS, CDR2 YFSETQ, per germline. CDR3 size: 14 residues. The V gene lost 0 bases and the J gene lost 0 bases, with 6 bases spanning the gap. The CDR3 sequence is CASSLGGMNTEAFF. The CDR3 coding sequence is TGCGCCAGCAGCTTGGGAGGGATGAACACTGAAGCTTTCTTT.

This clone was counted a single time. CDR3 in amino acids: CAISESGTGLRNYGYTF. The CDR3 bases are TGTGCCATCAGTGAGTCGGGGACAGGGTTGAGGAACTATGGCTACACCTTC. The chain uses TRBV10-3 and TRBJ1-2; TRBD1 aligns across 9 bases. Germline-derived CDR1 and CDR2 are ENHRY and SYGVKD. The CDR3 runs to 17 residues. V shed 0 bases and J 2 bases; nucleotides not matched to a gene: 7.

The rearrangement uses TRBV6-2 or TRBV6-3 and TRBJ1-6; D is possibly TRBD1 (5 bases). Between the trimmed V and J ends, which lost 0 bases and 8 bases, there was a span of 8 bases. The CDR3 loop spans 14 amino acids. Germline CDR1 and CDR2: MNHEY and SVGEGT. CDR3 residues: CASSYSRQYSPLHF. The CDR3 DNA follows: TGTGCCAGCAGTTACTCGCGACAGTATTCACCCCTCCACTTT.

This chain joins TRBV7-2 and TRBJ2-1; perhaps TRBD2 as D (5 bases). The CDR3 has 18 residues. Germline V gene lookup returns CDR1 SGHTA and CDR2 FQGNSA. The V end was cut by 6 bases, the J end by 0 bases, with 21 bases between. This CDR3 reads CASSRSSGSMSSYNEQFF. The CDR3, as DNA: TGTGCCAGCAGTCGCAGTTCGGGATCCATGAGCTCCTACAATGAGCAGTTCTTC.

The gene calls are TRBV30 and TRBJ1-2; 8 bases match TRBD1. This CDR3 has 14 amino acids. Germline CDR1 reads GTSNPN; CDR2 reads SVGIG (reference sequence). The junction had 10 bases not matched to a gene; V was cut back by 4 bases and J by 6 bases. The CDR3 region is CAWKLTGGKDGYTF. CDR3 nucleotide sequence: TGTGCCTGGAAACTTACAGGGGGAAAGGATGGCTACACCTTC.

This chain uses TRBV5-1 with TRBJ2-1; the match to TRBD2 covers 7 bases. This CDR3 has 16 residues. After removal of 4 bases from V and 3 bases from J, the junction contained 10 bases not matched to a gene. Germline-derived CDR1 and CDR2 are SGHRS and YFSETQ. The CDR3 nucleotides read TGCGCCAGCAGCCCGGCCCGGCGGGAGCGCTACAATGAGCAGTTCTTC. This sequence encodes CASSPARRERYNEQFF.

This chain joins TRBV18 and TRBJ1-1; 10 bases agree with TRBD1. The CDR3 runs to 21 residues. J was trimmed by 1 base and V by 3 bases; bases with no gene match: 20. The germline V gene encodes CDR1 KGHSH and CDR2 LQKENI. Here the CDR3 reads CASSPLNAGFGRTGGNTEAFF. The CDR3 nucleotides read TGTGCCAGCTCACCCCTAAACGCTGGGTTCGGCAGGACAGGGGGGAACACTGAAGCTTTCTTT.

This chain connects TRBV6-1 to TRBJ2-1, with 13 bases fitting TRBD2. V lost 3 bases to trimming and J lost 6 bases; unmatched junction nucleotides: 2. CDR3 length equals 15 residues. Germline CDR1 reads MNHNS; CDR2 reads SASEGT. This chain's CDR3 is CASSERLAGGNEQFF. The CDR3 DNA is TGTGCCAGCAGTGAGAGACTAGCGGGGGGCAATGAGCAGTTCTTC.

The rearrangement links TRBV4-3 to TRBJ1-1; 8 bases are a match to TRBD1. CDR3 length equals 16 residues. J gave up 1 base and V 2 bases, and 6 bases lay outside the gene matches. From germline, CDR1 is LGHNA and CDR2 YSLEER. CDR3 coding DNA: TGCGCCAGCAGCCAAACAACAGACAGGGGGAACACTGAAGCTTTCTTT. Its protein product is CASSQTTDRGNTEAFF.

V usage is TRBV20-1 and J usage is TRBJ1-5; D ambiguous. With 3 bases removed from V and 8 bases from J, the gap between germline ends came to 17 bases. The CDR3 contains 14 residues. Germline V lookup: CDR1 DFQATT, CDR2 SNEGSKA (reference sequence). As DNA, the CDR3 is TGCAGTGCTAGTAGCGGGCCCTCGGATGAGCCCCAGCATTTT. The encoded protein is CSASSGPSDEPQHF.

V is TRBV7-8 and J is TRBJ2-5; 10 bases match TRBD1. Germline trimming cut 5 bases from V and 4 bases from J; bases unmatched to any gene: 10. The germline V gene has CDR1 SGHVS and CDR2 FQNEAQ. This CDR3 is 16 amino acids long. The CDR3 sequence is CASSNRDRGGGETQYF. The CDR3 nucleotides are TGTGCCAGCAGCAACCGGGACAGGGGAGGTGGAGAGACCCAGTACTTC.

The chain employs TRBV19 and TRBJ1-2; 7 bases are a match to TRBD1. Germline V gene lookup returns CDR1 LNHDA and CDR2 SQIVND (reference sequence). The CDR3 contains 15 residues. The ends lost 7 bases at V and 0 bases at J; junction bases unmatched: 8. As DNA, the CDR3 is TGTGCCAGTAATGGCTGGGACAGCTCTAACTATGGCTACACCTTC. This gives the protein CASNGWDSSNYGYTF. Combining the CDR3 with reference TRBV19 and TRBJ1-2 gives the whole variable domain DGGITQSPKYLFRKEGQNVTLSCEQNLNHDAMYWYRQDPGQGLRLIYYSQIVNDFQKGDIAEGYSVSREKKESFPLTVTSAQKNPTAFYLCASNGWDSSNYGYTFGSGTRLTVV.

The chain joins TRBV7-2 to TRBJ2-1; D possibly corresponds to TRBD2 (5 bases). Germline V gene data show CDR1 as SGHTA and CDR2 as FQGNSA. V lost 2 bases and J lost 1, with 12 bases in between. This CDR3 spans 16 amino acids. The CDR3 bases are TGTGCCAGCAGCTTATCTCGGGGTGGGTCCTACAATGAGCAGTTCTTC. Encoded protein: CASSLSRGGSYNEQFF.

This chain links TRBV6-2 or TRBV6-3 with TRBJ1-1; D is unclear. The V gene lost 0 bases and the J gene lost 1 base, with 6 bases spanning the gap. The CDR3 length is 14 residues. Germline CDR1 is MNHEY and CDR2 is SVGEGT. CDR3 sequence reads: CASSYSIENTEAFF. CDR3 nucleotides: TGTGCCAGCAGTTACTCGATAGAGAACACTGAAGCTTTCTTT.

This sequence joins TRBV9 and TRBJ1-1, with D perhaps matching TRBD1 (5 bases). The V end was cut by 5 bases, the J end by 4 bases, with 12 bases between. The CDR3 sequence is 13 residues long. Per germline, CDR1 SGDLS and CDR2 YYNGEE. The CDR3 DNA reads TGTGCCAGCAGTGGCCTGGGGGGCACTGAAGCTTTCTTT. Its translation: CASSGLGGTEAFF.

This chain links TRBV7-9 with TRBJ1-2; 9 positions agree with TRBD1. This CDR3 region has 13 residues. The J segment lost 6 bases and the V segment lost 4 bases, leaving 3 bases of the junction unmatched. Looked up from germline, CDR1 is SEHNR and CDR2 is FQNEAQ (reference sequence). DNA for the CDR3: TGTGCCAGCAGCTCAGACAGGGGGGATGGCTACACCTTC. Translated, it gives CASSSDRGDGYTF.

The rearrangement joins TRBV19 to TRBJ1-5; D is perhaps TRBD1 (5 bases). The CDR3 length is 15 residues. The germline gives CDR1 LNHDA, CDR2 SQIVND (reference sequence). Trimming left V 3 bases short and J 6 bases short, with 15 bases between. The CDR3 nucleotides read TGTGCCAGTAGTATGGGCGCAGGGTTTGGTCAGCCCCAGCATTTT. It translates to CASSMGAGFGQPQHF.

The genes are TRBV7-9 and TRBJ1-2; no clear D. V was shortened by 8 bases and J by 6 bases, with 13 bases between the two germline ends. The CDR3 extends over 12 amino acids. The germline V gene encodes CDR1 SEHNR and CDR2 FQNEAQ (reference sequence). The DNA for the CDR3 is TGTGCCAGCTGGAAGGGAGACGATGGCTACACCTTC. It translates to CASWKGDDGYTF. Together with reference TRBV7-9 and TRBJ1-2, the CDR3 gives the full variable domain: DTGVSQNPRHKITKRGQNVTFRCDPISEHNRLYWYRQTLGQGPEFLTYFQNEAQLEKSRLLSDRFSAERPKGSFSTLEIQRTEQGDSAMYLCASWKGDDGYTFGSGTRLTVV.

The chain links TRBV5-1 to TRBJ1-3; TRBD1 agrees at 7 bases. CDR1 is SGHRS, CDR2 YFSETQ, per germline. This CDR3 spans 16 amino acids. V trimming: 0 bases; J trimming: 0 bases; junction bases outside the gene matches: 3. Here the CDR3 reads CASSLGGQNSGNTIYF. The CDR3 DNA follows: TGCGCCAGCAGCTTGGGGGGACAGAACTCTGGAAACACCATATATTTT.

The rearrangement links TRBV19 to TRBJ1-1; 9 nucleotides align to TRBD1. The CDR3 length is 14 residues. V lost 5 bases, J lost 5 bases, and 6 bases stayed unmatched. Germline lookup yields CDR1 LNHDA and CDR2 SQIVND (reference sequence). CDR3 bases: TGTGCCAGTAGTGAACAGGGGGCTTGGACTGAAGCTTTCTTT. This sequence encodes CASSEQGAWTEAFF.

In its sample, this clone was seen a few times. As DNA, the CDR3 is TGTGCCAGCAGGGGGCTGGGGGCGCGGACTGAAGCTTTCTTT. Amino acids: CASRGLGARTEAFF. The gene calls are TRBV7-9 and TRBJ1-1, with D perhaps matching TRBD1 (6 bases). This CDR3 has 14 amino acids. V was shortened by 6 bases and J by 5 bases, with 16 bases between the two germline ends. Germline lookup yields CDR1 SEHNR and CDR2 FQNEAQ (reference sequence).

This clone was seen only once. The V and J genes are TRBV19 and TRBJ2-7; the D gene is possibly TRBD2 (5 bases). V dropped 6 bases and J dropped 3 bases, with 15 bases sitting between them. The CDR3 runs to 14 residues. CDR1 and CDR2 from the germline V gene are LNHDA and SQIVND (reference sequence). CDR3 region: CASSRGWGVYEQYF. The CDR3 region has the DNA TGTGCCAGTAGCCGCGGGTGGGGTGTCTACGAGCAGTACTTC.

The V gene is TRBV6-5, the J gene TRBJ1-1, with 10 bases that match TRBD1. CDR3 length equals 13 residues. Germline values: CDR1 MNHEY, CDR2 SVGAGI. After removal of 6 bases from V and 5 bases from J, the junction contained 3 bases not matched to a gene. CDR3: CASRRTGGTEAFF. CDR3 DNA sequence: TGTGCCAGCAGACGGACAGGGGGGACTGAAGCTTTCTTT.